This T cell receptor (beta chain) was recorded in a study of identical twins. Only healthy Caucasians were included as donors. TCRdb recomputed calls from the 5' RACE reads with MiXCR, one row per CDR3 protein. The data contain hundreds of thousands of distinct CDR3 sequences, roughly 20% of them seen just once; the ten biggest clones take up 4% to 4.5%. The data also belong to a second study, concerning T cells expressing NK-cell markers. That paper adds: Also leading the CD3+CD56-NKG2C+ fraction in a handful of donors were these clonotypes. Expanded NKG2C+ T cell clones were not confirmed as HCMV-specific.

The specimen was PBMCs. This TCR was recovered from a woman between 18 and 30 years old in good health.

CDR3 amino acids: CAISLQYRDRGGGYTF. CDR3 coding DNA: TGTGCCATCAGTTTGCAATACCGGGACAGGGGAGGTGGCTACACCTTC. The chain couples TRBV10-3 to TRBJ1-2; 10 bases agree with TRBD1. The CDR3 totals 16 residues. J gave up 7 bases and V 5 bases, and 13 bases lay outside the gene matches. Germline V gene sequence: CDR1 ENHRY, CDR2 SYGVKD.